This is a list of T cell receptor beta chains from one sample in a study of shared clonotypes between healthy human individuals. TCRdb keeps only in-frame clones here, not all; method: immunoSEQ multiplex PCR. The repertoire holds 950,000 to 1,200,000 clones, with approximately 80% as singletons. The specimen was memory CD4+ T cells from PBMCs. Receptor source: a man aged 18 to 30 in good health. Some clones in this sample may be carry-over from other donors' samples. Both conserved end residues are part of each CDR3. D genes are given only for firm matches. Clone size is shown for a subset of rows, as once, few, many or a class of expanded clone.

CDR3aa: CASRASQGGRGRETQYF
CDR3nt: TGTGCCAGCAGGGCGTCCCAAGGGGGCCGAGGCCGGGAGACCCAGTACTTC
d_gene: TRBD1
j_gene: TRBJ2-5
v_gene: TRBV27
abundance: NA

CDR3aa: CASSSPTSGSSHEQYF
CDR3nt: TGTGCCAGCAGTTCCCCGACTAGCGGGAGTTCCCACGAGCAGTACTTC
d_gene: TRBD2
j_gene: TRBJ2-7
v_gene: TRBV27
abundance: NA

CDR3aa: CASSFGGSYNEQFF
CDR3nt: TGTGCCAGCAGTTTTGGCGGGAGCTACAATGAGCAGTTCTTC
d_gene: TRBD2
j_gene: TRBJ2-1
v_gene: TRBV27
abundance: NA

CDR3aa: CASSESGGFNQPQHF
CDR3nt: TGCGCCAGCAGTGAGTCAGGGGGCTTTAATCAGCCCCAGCATTTT
d_gene: TRBD1
j_gene: TRBJ1-5
v_gene: TRBV10-2
abundance: NA

CDR3aa: CAWSIGWETQYF
CDR3nt: TGTGCCTGGAGCATCGGATGGGAGACCCAGTACTTC
d_gene: NA
j_gene: TRBJ2-5
v_gene: TRBV30
abundance: NA

CDR3aa: CASSLAARDSGANVLTF
CDR3nt: TGTGCCAGCAGCTTAGCGGCTCGGGACTCTGGGGCCAACGTCCTGACTTTC
d_gene: NA
j_gene: TRBJ2-6
v_gene: TRBV7-6
abundance: NA

CDR3aa: CASSVTSGSGDTQYF
CDR3nt: TGTGCCAGCAGCGTAACTAGCGGGAGCGGAGATACGCAGTATTTT
d_gene: TRBD2
j_gene: TRBJ2-3
v_gene: TRBV9
abundance: NA

CDR3aa: CASRGDSGANVLTF
CDR3nt: TGCGCCAGCCGGGGCGACTCTGGGGCCAACGTCCTGACTTTC
d_gene: NA
j_gene: TRBJ2-6
v_gene: TRBV5-1
abundance: NA

CDR3aa: CATPPTVPSFYEQYF
CDR3nt: TGCGCCACCCCCCCTACAGTACCTAGTTTCTACGAGCAGTACTTC
d_gene: NA
j_gene: TRBJ2-7
v_gene: TRBV10-1
abundance: NA

CDR3aa: CAWSVDYEQYF
CDR3nt: TGTGCCTGGAGTGTGGACTACGAGCAGTACTTC
d_gene: NA
j_gene: TRBJ2-7
v_gene: TRBV30
abundance: NA

CDR3aa: CASRRHSELYNEQFF
CDR3nt: TGTGCCAGCAGGCGCCATAGCGAACTCTACAATGAGCAGTTCTTC
d_gene: NA
j_gene: TRBJ2-1
v_gene: TRBV25-1
abundance: NA

CDR3aa: CAISAGTGYNEQFF
CDR3nt: TGTGCCATCAGCGCCGGGACAGGGTACAATGAGCAGTTCTTC
d_gene: TRBD1
j_gene: TRBJ2-1
v_gene: TRBV10-3
abundance: NA

CDR3aa: CATYRGNTIYF
CDR3nt: TGTGCCACCTACAGGGGAAACACCATATATTTT
d_gene: NA
j_gene: TRBJ1-3
v_gene: TRBV2
abundance: few

CDR3aa: CASSWGAPQETQYF
CDR3nt: TGCGCCAGCAGCTGGGGGGCCCCCCAGGAGACCCAGTACTTC
d_gene: NA
j_gene: TRBJ2-5
v_gene: TRBV5-1
abundance: once

CDR3aa: CASRTGTSGQETQYF
CDR3nt: TGCGCCAGCAGGACCGGGACTAGCGGGCAAGAGACCCAGTACTTC
d_gene: TRBD2
j_gene: TRBJ2-5
v_gene: TRBV5-1
abundance: NA

CDR3aa: CASAIPGKGAYTF
CDR3nt: TGTGCCAGCGCTATCCCGGGGAAGGGGGCGTACACCTTC
d_gene: TRBD1
j_gene: TRBJ1-2
v_gene: TRBV28
abundance: NA

CDR3aa: CASSQNWGGGYEQYF
CDR3nt: TGCGCCAGCAGCCAAAACTGGGGGGGAGGCTACGAGCAGTACTTC
d_gene: TRBD2
j_gene: TRBJ2-7
v_gene: TRBV4-1
abundance: NA

CDR3aa: CASSLSGGNQPQHF
CDR3nt: TGTGCCAGCAGCTTGTCAGGGGGTAATCAGCCCCAGCATTTT
d_gene: TRBD1
j_gene: TRBJ1-5
v_gene: TRBV7-6
abundance: NA

CDR3aa: CASSPFVNQPQHF
CDR3nt: TGTGCCAGCAGCCCGTTTGTAAATCAGCCCCAGCATTTT
d_gene: NA
j_gene: TRBJ1-5
v_gene: TRBV4-2
abundance: NA

CDR3aa: CASSFGGGAGANVLTF
CDR3nt: TGTGCCAGCAGCTTTGGGGGAGGGGCTGGGGCCAACGTCCTGACTTTC
d_gene: TRBD2
j_gene: TRBJ2-6
v_gene: TRBV5-6
abundance: few

CDR3aa: CASTRGGNQPQHF
CDR3nt: TGTGCCAGCACGAGAGGGGGGAACCAGCCCCAGCATTTT
d_gene: NA
j_gene: TRBJ1-5
v_gene: TRBV28
abundance: NA

CDR3aa: CASSGTIGTVSQPQHF
CDR3nt: TGTGCCAGCAGTGGGACAATCGGGACGGTTTCTCAGCCCCAGCATTTT
d_gene: NA
j_gene: TRBJ1-5
v_gene: TRBV2
abundance: NA